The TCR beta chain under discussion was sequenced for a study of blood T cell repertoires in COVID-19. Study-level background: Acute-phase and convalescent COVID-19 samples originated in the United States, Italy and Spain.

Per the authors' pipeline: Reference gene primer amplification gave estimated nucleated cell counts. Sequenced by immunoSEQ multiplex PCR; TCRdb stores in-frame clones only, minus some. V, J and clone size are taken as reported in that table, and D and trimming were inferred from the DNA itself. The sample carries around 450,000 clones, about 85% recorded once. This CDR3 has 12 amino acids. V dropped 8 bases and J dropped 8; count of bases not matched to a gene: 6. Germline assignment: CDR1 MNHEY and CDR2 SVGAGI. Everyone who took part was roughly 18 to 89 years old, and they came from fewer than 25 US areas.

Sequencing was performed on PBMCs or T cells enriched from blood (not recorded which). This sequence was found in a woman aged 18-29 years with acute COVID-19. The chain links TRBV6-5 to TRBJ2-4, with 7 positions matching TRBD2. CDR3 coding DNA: TGTGCCAGCCGGGGAGGGGTGGACATTCAGTACTTC. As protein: CASRGGVDIQYF.